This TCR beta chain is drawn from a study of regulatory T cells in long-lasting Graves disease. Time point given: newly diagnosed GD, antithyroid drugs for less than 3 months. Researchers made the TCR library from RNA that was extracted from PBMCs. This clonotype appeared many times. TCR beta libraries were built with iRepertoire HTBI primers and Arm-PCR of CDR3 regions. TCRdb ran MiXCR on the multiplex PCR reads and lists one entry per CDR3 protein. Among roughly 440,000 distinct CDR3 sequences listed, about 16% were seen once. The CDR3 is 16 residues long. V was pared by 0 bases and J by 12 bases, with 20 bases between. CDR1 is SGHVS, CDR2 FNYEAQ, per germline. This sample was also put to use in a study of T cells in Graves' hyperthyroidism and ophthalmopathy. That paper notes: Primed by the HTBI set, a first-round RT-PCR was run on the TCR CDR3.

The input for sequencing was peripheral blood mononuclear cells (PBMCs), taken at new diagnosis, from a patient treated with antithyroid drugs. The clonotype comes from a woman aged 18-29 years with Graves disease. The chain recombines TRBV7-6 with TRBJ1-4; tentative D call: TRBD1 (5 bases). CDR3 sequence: CASSLALGDGSSELFF. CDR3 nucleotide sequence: TGTGCCAGCAGCTTAGCTTTAGGGGATGGGTCTTCGGAACTGTTTTTT.